The 10 T cell receptor beta chains given below trace back to one sample, sequenced in a study of CXCR3-negative and CXCR3-positive naive CD8 T cells. Via 5' RACE with UMI labels, TRB cDNA libraries were prepared. After re-calling the 5' RACE reads, TCRdb lists one entry per CDR3 protein, DNA absent. Recorded for this sample: around 140,000 distinct CDR3 sequences. Their antigen targets remain unknown. Study-wide results and limits: More hydrophobic TRB CDR3s were found in CXCR3-positive naive cells than in CXCR3-negative naive cells.

Sequencing used naive CXCR3+ CD8+ T cells from blood. The subset denotes: CD45RO-CCR7+CD27+CD95- naive CD8+ T cells expressing CXCR3 (TNR3+). The receptors shown here come from a human donor in good health. Some clones in this sample may be carry-over from other donors' samples.

V and J are TRBV28 and TRBJ2-5. This CDR3 has 13 amino acids. Germline V gene lookup returns CDR1 MDHEN and CDR2 SYDVKM. The CDR3 spells CASSLSSEETQYF.

The chain is built from TRBV28 and TRBJ2-1; TCRdb picks TRBD2, but there is no DNA to check that call. The germline CDR1 and CDR2 sequences are MDHEN and SYDVKM. CDR3 length: 16 amino acids. CDR3 protein: CASSVMGEAPLDEQFF.

The chain links TRBV3-1 to TRBJ2-1; checking the TCRdb D call of TRBD1 is not possible without DNA. In germline, CDR1 is LGHDT, CDR2 YNNKEL (reference sequence). The length of the CDR3 is 16 residues. CDR3 residues: CASSRPGDPSEDEQFF.

The chain employs TRBV29-1 and TRBJ1-1; lacking DNA, the TRBD1 call made by TCRdb goes unchecked. The germline CDR1 and CDR2 sequences are SQVTM and ANQGSEA. The CDR3 runs 12 residues. CDR3: CSVDSGQGLPFF.

The genes are TRBV7-9 and TRBJ2-7; without DNA, the TCRdb call of TRBD1 cannot be checked. The CDR3 runs 15 residues. Germline V gene lookup returns CDR1 SEHNR and CDR2 FQNEAQ (reference sequence). The CDR3 loop reads CASSLGTGERYEQYF.

This chain joins TRBV15 and TRBJ2-5. Germline CDR1 LNHNV, CDR2 YYDKDF (reference sequence). This CDR3 has 14 residues. This CDR3 is CATSSDRTQETQYF.

The rearrangement uses TRBV7-3 and TRBJ2-3; the D call from TCRdb, TRBD1, cannot be confirmed without DNA. CDR3 length equals 13 residues. Germline V gene sequence: CDR1 SGHTA, CDR2 FQGTGA. This CDR3 reads CASSWGHTDTQYF.

The chain combines TRBV7-9 with TRBJ2-5. Germline loops: CDR1 SEHNR, CDR2 FQNEAQ (reference sequence). The CDR3 contains 14 residues. This chain's CDR3 is CASSLTANQETQYF. Variable domain in full (rest from reference TRBV7-9 and TRBJ2-5): DTGVSQNPRHKITKRGQNVTFRCDPISEHNRLYWYRQTLGQGPEFLTYFQNEAQLEKSRLLSDRFSAERPKGSFSTLEIQRTEQGDSAMYLCASSLTANQETQYFGPGTRLLVL.

The V call is TRBV15, the J call TRBJ1-5; the D call from TCRdb, TRBD1, cannot be confirmed without DNA. The CDR3 has 17 amino acids. Germline lookup yields CDR1 LNHNV and CDR2 YYDKDF (reference sequence). The CDR3 region is CATSRELGGVSNQPQHF.

V gene TRBV15 combines with J gene TRBJ2-1. Germline CDR1 LNHNV, CDR2 YYDKDF (reference sequence). The CDR3 extends over 15 amino acids. The CDR3: CATSRDIIADDEQFF. The complete variable domain, with remaining parts taken from reference TRBV15 and TRBJ2-1, reads DAMVIQNPRYQVTQFGKPVTLSCSQTLNHNVMYWYQQKSSQAPKLLFHYYDKDFNNEADTPDNFQSRRPNTSFCFLDIRSPGLGDTAMYLCATSRDIIADDEQFFGPGTRLTVL.